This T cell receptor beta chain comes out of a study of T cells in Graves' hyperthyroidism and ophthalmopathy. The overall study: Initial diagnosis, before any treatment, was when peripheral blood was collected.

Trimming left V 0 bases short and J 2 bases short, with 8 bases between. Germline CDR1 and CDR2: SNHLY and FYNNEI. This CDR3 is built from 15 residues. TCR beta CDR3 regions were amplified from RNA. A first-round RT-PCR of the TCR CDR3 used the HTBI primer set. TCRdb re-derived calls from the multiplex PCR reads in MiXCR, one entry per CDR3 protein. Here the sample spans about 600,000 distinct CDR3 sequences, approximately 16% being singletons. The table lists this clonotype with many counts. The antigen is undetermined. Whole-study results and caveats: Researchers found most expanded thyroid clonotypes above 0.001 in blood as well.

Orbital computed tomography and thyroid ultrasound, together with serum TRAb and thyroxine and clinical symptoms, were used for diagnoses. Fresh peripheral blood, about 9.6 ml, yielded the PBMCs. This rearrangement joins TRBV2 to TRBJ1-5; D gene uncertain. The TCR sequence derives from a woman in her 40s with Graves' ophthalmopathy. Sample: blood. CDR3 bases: TGTGCCAGCAGTGAAGCGGGGTTGGGCAATCAGCCCCAGCATTTT. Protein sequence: CASSEAGLGNQPQHF.